This T cell receptor beta chain was retrieved from a study of T cells in Graves' hyperthyroidism and ophthalmopathy (dated by TCRdb to 2018 to 2020). Turning to the overall study: Peripheral blood was sampled at the time of initial diagnosis, prior to any treatment. TCR V-J signatures able to tell the groups apart were searched for in a discovery cohort of 100 patients, of whom approximately 40 had Graves' ophthalmopathy and 57 had stable Graves' hyperthyroidism. Prospective prediction of ophthalmopathy was tested in an independent validation cohort consisting of some 19 hyperthyroidism patients and some 17 patients who later progressed to ophthalmopathy. The 100 discovery patients were randomly split 7:3 into training and test sets. In addition, the study compared T-cell repertoires in thyroid tissue and in blood from a handful of Graves' hyperthyroidism patients. After sampling, hyperthyroidism patients received methimazole starting at 30 mg daily, and ophthalmopathy patients received high-dose intravenous methylprednisolone. TCR Vbeta CDR3 sequencing of around 130 peripheral blood samples (roughly 43 ophthalmopathy, about 80 hyperthyroidism and roughly 17 progressor patients) is reported in the paper.

Study-wide conclusions, independent of this receptor: In validation, the model predicted progression to ophthalmopathy with just under 71% sensitivity and approximately 72% specificity, a median of around 6.6 months before onset. In cross-validation, a model built on a 13 V-J signature told ophthalmopathy apart from stable hyperthyroidism with approximately 90% sensitivity and roughly 82% specificity, and in testing the same model reached 80%/75%. Blood samples also contained most of the expanded thyroid clonotypes (frequency above 0.001), which suggests that blood repertoires may reflect thyroid immune responses. No statistical method was used to set the sample size in advance, and investigators knew the group allocation.

Stable Graves' hyperthyroidism was defined as no progression to ophthalmopathy during 18 months of follow-up. Hyperthyroidism patients were newly diagnosed, had a disease duration of under 2 months, and were aged 18 to 65 years. Exclusion was applied to patients with uncontrolled infections, other autoimmune diseases, pregnancy or lactation. Diagnoses relied on clinical symptoms, serum thyroxine and TRAb, thyroid ultrasound and orbital computed tomography. PBMCs were separated from 10 ml of fresh peripheral blood using Ficoll-Paque density gradient centrifugation. Total RNA was extracted using Trizol reagent, and RNA quality was assessed on an Agilent 2100 Bioanalyzer. CDR1 and CDR2 are read off the germline V gene as SGHNT and YENEEA. Including the terminal cysteine and phenylalanine, the CDR3 comprises 14 residues. Just CDR3 DNA is preserved here, 42 bases in frame from base 1. Here V drops 2 bases and J drops 6 bases, and the junction holds 6 bases not matched to any gene.

This clonotype was found many times. No antigen is known for it. Per-nucleotide qualities are absent, and no much larger clonotype sits a single base away. Amplification of TCR beta CDR3 regions was carried out from RNA transcripts. The first round of RT-PCR for the TCR CDR3 was performed with the HTBI primer set and the Qiagen OneStep RT-PCR kit. A second multiplex PCR round built the libraries, followed by size selection and purification. Sequencing of the libraries was done on an Illumina HiSeq2000 using paired-end 100 bp reads. The original pipeline was this. Raw data were processed with SOAPnuke, discarding reads with adapters, uncalled bases, mean Phred below 15, or no exact constant-primer or identifier match. COPE v1.2.5 was used to merge the high-quality paired reads, and each unique nucleotide sequence was defined as a clonotype. MiTCR v1.1 was used to align clonotypes to the IMGT TRBV, TRBD and TRBJ reference segments. The analysis included only V-J combinations with a frequency above 0.0001, which together covered roughly 99% of the repertoires. The TCS score was defined as F50 (clonal expansion) divided by E x V (chaos), with BLOSUM62-based TCRdist calculated between CDR3 peptides within each V-J. Welch's t-statistics and random forest reduced 450 to 600 V-J features to some 14, which were used in a naive Bayes classifier (R e1071). TCRdb ran its own pipeline on the public reads, namely fastp trimming at Q25 and MiXCR clone calling, and kept in-frame beta chains. Rows merge per CDR3 protein into single entries with the most common DNA and genes. For this entry, the V and J calls and clone size follow TCRdb and not the study's own pipeline. The table for this sample lists 300,000 or so distinct CDR3 sequences; roughly 21% of them were counted only once. The ten largest clones represent over 40% of the sample.

The chain employs TRBV11-3 and TRBJ2-7, with 8 junctional bases fitting TRBD1. The source material was blood. This clonotype was sampled from a woman in her fifties or sixties with Graves' hyperthyroidism. The DNA sequence follows: TGTGCCAGCAGCTTACGTGAACAGGGGGGCGAGCAGTACTTC. The encoded protein is CASSLREQGGEQYF.